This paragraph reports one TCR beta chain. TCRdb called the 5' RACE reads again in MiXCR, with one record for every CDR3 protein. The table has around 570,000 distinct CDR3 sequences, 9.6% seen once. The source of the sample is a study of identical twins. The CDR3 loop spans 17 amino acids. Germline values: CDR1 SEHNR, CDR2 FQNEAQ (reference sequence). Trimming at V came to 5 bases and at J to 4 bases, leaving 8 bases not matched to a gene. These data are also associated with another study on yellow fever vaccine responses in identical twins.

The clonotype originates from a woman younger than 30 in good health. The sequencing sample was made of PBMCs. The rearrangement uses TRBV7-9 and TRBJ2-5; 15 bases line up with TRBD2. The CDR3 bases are TGTGCCAGCAGCGCCGGAGGACTAGCGGGAGGGGCAGAGACCCAGTACTTC. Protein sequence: CASSAGGLAGGAETQYF.